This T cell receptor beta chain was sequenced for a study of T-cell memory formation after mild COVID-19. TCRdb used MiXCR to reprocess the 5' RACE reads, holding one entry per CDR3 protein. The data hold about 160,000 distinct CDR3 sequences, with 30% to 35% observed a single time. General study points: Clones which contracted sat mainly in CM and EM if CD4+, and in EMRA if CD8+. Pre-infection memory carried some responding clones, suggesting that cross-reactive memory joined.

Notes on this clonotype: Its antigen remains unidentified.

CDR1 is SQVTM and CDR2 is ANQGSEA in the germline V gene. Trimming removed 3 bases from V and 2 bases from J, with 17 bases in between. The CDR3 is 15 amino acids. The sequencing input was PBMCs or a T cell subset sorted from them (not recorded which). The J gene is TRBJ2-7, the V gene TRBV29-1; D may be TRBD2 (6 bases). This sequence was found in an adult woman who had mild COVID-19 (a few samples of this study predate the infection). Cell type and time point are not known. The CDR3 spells CSVERDSRLAYEQYF. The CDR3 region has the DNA TGCAGCGTTGAGAGGGACTCCCGGCTCGCCTACGAGCAGTACTTC.